In this sample, the clone carrying this TCR beta chain turned up once. No antigen is known for it. This sample's treatment: around 19 received Ad26.COV2.S at low or high dose, single or two shots; 5 received placebo; per-sample allocation not given. All samples were drawn on day 63, counting from the first vaccine or placebo injection. Clones were read by immunoSEQ multiplex PCR, and TCRdb kept only the in-frame ones, dropping some. The table lists approximately 410,000 clones, over 75% of them singletons. This sample was taken from a study of Ad26.COV2.S vaccination and SARS-CoV-2 variants. Whole-study context: The study gave Ad26.COV2.S intramuscularly, once or twice 56 days apart.

Study observations and caveats: Using TCR breadth and depth analyses may have led to underestimated total T cell responses. Recipients of either vaccine or placebo displayed similar breadth of non-spike TCRs.

This material consisted of peripheral blood, taken in a trial of Ad26.COV2.S vaccine versus placebo. This TCR was recovered from a person aged 18-65 years who received the Ad26.COV2.S COVID-19 vaccine or a placebo.

Here the CDR3 reads CASRGDAKNIQYF. The DNA of the CDR3 is TGTGCCAGCAGAGGGGACGCCAAAAACATTCAGTACTTC. The V call is TRBV6-5, the J call TRBJ2-4, with D perhaps given as TRBD1 or TRBD2 (5 bases each). V gave up 6 bases and J gave up 1 base, with 7 bases separating them. Germline V gives CDR1 MNHEY, CDR2 SVGAGI. This CDR3 contains 13 residues.